These T cell receptor beta chains were read from a single sample in a study of T cells in tuberculosis. Repertoires were generated with immunoSEQ multiplex PCR, while TCRdb's copy carries only in-frame clones and drops some. This table has 20,000 to 30,000 clones, 95% appearing once. Sequences were obtained from PBMCs. Source of these receptors: a donor aged 10-29 years with latent tuberculosis or without tuberculosis infection. CDR3s include the opening cysteine and the closing phenylalanine or tryptophan. Fields, in order: V gene, D gene, CDR3 length, clone size, J gene, CDR3 DNA, CDR3 protein. D genes are given only for firm matches. Rows give clone size only sometimes, using once, few, many, or a class for an expanded clone.

TRBV19	NA	13	NA	TRBJ1-1	TGTGCCAGTAGTATAGGGAGGGGCACTGAAGCTTTCTTT	CASSIGRGTEAFF
TRBV5-1	NA	15	once	TRBJ1-1	TGCGCCAGCAGCTTGGAGGGTGGGGGCTGGACTGAAGCTTTCTTT	CASSLEGGGWTEAFF
TRBV2	NA	12	NA	TRBJ2-5	TGTGCCAGCGGGAGGGGGGGAGAGACCCAGTACTTC	CASGRGGETQYF
TRBV2	TRBD2	15	NA	TRBJ2-3	TGTGCCAGCAGTGAGGCGGGCGGGGGGGCGAATACGCAGTATTTT	CASSEAGGGANTQYF
TRBV4-2	NA	20	NA	TRBJ2-3	TGTGCCAGCAGCCAAGGTTACGGCGGGGAAGCTAGCCCTAGCACAGATACGCAGTATTTT	CASSQGYGGEASPSTDTQYF
TRBV18	TRBD1	15	NA	TRBJ2-1	TGTGCCAGCTCACCCCGGACAGGGGGCTCCAATGAGCAGTTCTTC	CASSPRTGGSNEQFF
TRBV18	TRBD1	17	NA	TRBJ1-1	TGTGCCAGCTCACCCCCGGGACAGGGGGTAACGAACACTGAAGCTTTCTTT	CASSPPGQGVTNTEAFF
TRBV6-6	TRBD1	16	NA	TRBJ1-6	TGTGCCAGCAGTTCCCTTGGACAGGGCTATAATTCACCCCTCCACTTT	CASSSLGQGYNSPLHF
TRBV29-1	NA	13	NA	TRBJ1-1	TGCAGCGTTGCGCAGACAGAGAACACTGAAGCTTTCTTT	CSVAQTENTEAFF
TRBV10-3	TRBD1	13	NA	TRBJ1-1	TGTGCCATCACCGGGACAGGGGGAACTGAAGCTTTCTTT	CAITGTGGTEAFF
TRBV9	NA	16	NA	TRBJ1-2	TGTGCCAGCAGGGACAATCAGGGCCACGGGAACTATGGCTACACCTTC	CASRDNQGHGNYGYTF
TRBV11-3	NA	13	NA	TRBJ2-1	TGTGCCAGCAGTCCGACAGGCTACAATGAGCAGTTCTTC	CASSPTGYNEQFF
TRBV2	TRBD1	14	once	TRBJ1-2	TGTGCCAGCAGTAAAGGACAGGGCTTTTATGGCTACACCTTC	CASSKGQGFYGYTF
TRBV9	NA	13	NA	TRBJ2-3	TGTGCCAGCAGCTCCCTTGACAGAGATACGCAGTATTTT	CASSSLDRDTQYF
TRBV4-1	NA	12	NA	TRBJ1-1	TGCGCCAGCAGCCAAGGCGGTCATGAAGCTTTCTTT	CASSQGGHEAFF
TRBV4-1	TRBD1	15	NA	TRBJ2-1	TGCGCCAGCAGCAATCCACAGGGGACAATTCCTGAGCAGTTCTTC	CASSNPQGTIPEQFF
TRBV5-4	TRBD2	11	NA	TRBJ2-5	TGTGCCTTCGCGGGAGGGGAGACCCAGTACTTC	CAFAGGETQYF
TRBV6-5	TRBD1	14	NA	TRBJ1-1	TGTGCCAGCAGTAGACAGGGGCAGAGCACTGAAGCTTTCTTT	CASSRQGQSTEAFF
TRBV4-2	NA	15	NA	TRBJ2-1	TGTGCCAGCAGCCCAGGTGCCGGGAGCTACAATGAGCAGTTCTTC	CASSPGAGSYNEQFF
TRBV10-3	TRBD2	14	NA	TRBJ2-7	TGTGCCATCGCGGTAGCGGGGGGCCCCTACGAGCAGTACTTC	CAIAVAGGPYEQYF
TRBV23-1	NA	13	NA	TRBJ1-5	TGCGCCAGCAGGAGGGAGAGCAATCAGCCCCAGCATTTT	CASRRESNQPQHF
TRBV27	TRBD1	17	NA	TRBJ2-3	TGTGCCAGCAGTAGAGGACGACAGGGGATAGGCACAGATACGCAGTATTTT	CASSRGRQGIGTDTQYF
TRBV19	NA	15	NA	TRBJ1-5	TGTGCCAGTAGTATACGGGGAACGGGCAATCAGCCCCAGCATTTT	CASSIRGTGNQPQHF
TRBV2	NA	14	NA	TRBJ2-1	TGTGCCAGCAGTGATTCGGACGGTAGGGGTGAGCAGTTCTTC	CASSDSDGRGEQFF
TRBV30	NA	15	NA	TRBJ1-5	TGTGCCTGGAGTGTACGGGCCAGGGGCGATCAGCCCCAGCATTTT	CAWSVRARGDQPQHF
TRBV6-6	TRBD2	16	NA	TRBJ2-5	TGTGCCAGCAGCCCTCTCGGGACTAGCGGGGTGGAGACCCAGTACTTC	CASSPLGTSGVETQYF
TRBV11-2	NA	14	once	TRBJ2-5	TGTGCCAGCAGCTTCCTTGACGGGAAAGAGACCCAGTACTTC	CASSFLDGKETQYF
TRBV2	NA	10	NA	TRBJ2-1	TGTGCCAGCCGGTCGGGGGAGCAGTTCTTC	CASRSGEQFF
TRBV6-1	TRBD1	18	NA	TRBJ1-6	TGTGCCAGCAGTGAAATGGGGACAGACCCTTTATATAATTCACCCCTCCACTTT	CASSEMGTDPLYNSPLHF
TRBV2	NA	13	NA	TRBJ1-5	TGTGCCAGCAGCCCCGCCGGGGGTCAGCCCCAGCATTTT	CASSPAGGQPQHF
TRBV14	TRBD1	14	NA	TRBJ2-7	TGTGCCAGCAGCCTAGGGACAGGGTTTAACGAGCAGTACTTC	CASSLGTGFNEQYF
TRBV6-1	TRBD1	15	NA	TRBJ1-5	TGTGCCAGCAGTGAAGCCAGTAACAGGGGGCAGCCCCAGCATTTT	CASSEASNRGQPQHF
TRBV9	TRBD2	15	NA	TRBJ2-3	TGTGCCAGCGCTAGCGGGGGGGGGAGCACAGATACGCAGTATTTT	CASASGGGSTDTQYF
TRBV11-2	TRBD1	14	NA	TRBJ1-2	TGTGCCAGCAGCTTAGCGGCAGGGGGCTATGGCTACACCTTC	CASSLAAGGYGYTF
TRBV27	NA	13	NA	TRBJ1-2	TGTGCCAGCACTGGGGGGGGAAGGTCTGGCTACACCTTC	CASTGGGRSGYTF
TRBV7-2	NA	14	NA	TRBJ1-4	TGTGCCAGCAGCTCCCGGGGGAGAGGTGAAAAACTGTTTTTT	CASSSRGRGEKLFF
TRBV6-1	TRBD1	15	NA	TRBJ1-6	TGTGCCAGCAGCACCGGGACAGGGTACAATTCACCCCTCCACTTT	CASSTGTGYNSPLHF
TRBV29-1	TRBD1	14	NA	TRBJ1-2	TGCAGCGTTACCCCGCAGGGGGGAGGATATGGCTACACCTTC	CSVTPQGGGYGYTF
TRBV6-4	TRBD2	15	NA	TRBJ2-1	TGTGCCAGCAGTACTAGCGGGGGGGCCTCTCATGAGCAGTTCTTC	CASSTSGGASHEQFF
TRBV7-9	TRBD1	17	NA	TRBJ1-1	TGTGCCAGCAGCTTAACCTACAGGGGCGCGAATGACACTGAAGCTTTCTTT	CASSLTYRGANDTEAFF
TRBV10-1	NA	13	NA	TRBJ1-1	TGCGCCAGCAGTGACGGGAGGAACACTGAAGCTTTCTTT	CASSDGRNTEAFF
TRBV2	TRBD1	14	NA	TRBJ1-5	TGTGCCAGCAGAGCCGGGACAGGGGTTCAGCCCCAGCATTTT	CASRAGTGVQPQHF
TRBV6-1	NA	18	NA	TRBJ1-5	TGTGCCAGCAGTAAAGGGTTGGGGACAATTTATAGCAATCAGCCCCAGCATTTT	CASSKGLGTIYSNQPQHF